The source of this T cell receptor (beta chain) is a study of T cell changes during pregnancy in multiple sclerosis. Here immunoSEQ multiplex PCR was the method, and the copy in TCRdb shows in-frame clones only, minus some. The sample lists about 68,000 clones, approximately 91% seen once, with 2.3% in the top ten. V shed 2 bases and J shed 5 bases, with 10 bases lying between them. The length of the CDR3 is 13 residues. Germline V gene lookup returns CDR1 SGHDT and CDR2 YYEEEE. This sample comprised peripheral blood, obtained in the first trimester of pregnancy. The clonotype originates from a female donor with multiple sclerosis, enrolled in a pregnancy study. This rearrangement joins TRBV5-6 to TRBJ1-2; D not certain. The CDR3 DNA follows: TGTGCCAGCAGCTTTGCGGGAGGATATGGCTACACCTTC. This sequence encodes CASSFAGGYGYTF.